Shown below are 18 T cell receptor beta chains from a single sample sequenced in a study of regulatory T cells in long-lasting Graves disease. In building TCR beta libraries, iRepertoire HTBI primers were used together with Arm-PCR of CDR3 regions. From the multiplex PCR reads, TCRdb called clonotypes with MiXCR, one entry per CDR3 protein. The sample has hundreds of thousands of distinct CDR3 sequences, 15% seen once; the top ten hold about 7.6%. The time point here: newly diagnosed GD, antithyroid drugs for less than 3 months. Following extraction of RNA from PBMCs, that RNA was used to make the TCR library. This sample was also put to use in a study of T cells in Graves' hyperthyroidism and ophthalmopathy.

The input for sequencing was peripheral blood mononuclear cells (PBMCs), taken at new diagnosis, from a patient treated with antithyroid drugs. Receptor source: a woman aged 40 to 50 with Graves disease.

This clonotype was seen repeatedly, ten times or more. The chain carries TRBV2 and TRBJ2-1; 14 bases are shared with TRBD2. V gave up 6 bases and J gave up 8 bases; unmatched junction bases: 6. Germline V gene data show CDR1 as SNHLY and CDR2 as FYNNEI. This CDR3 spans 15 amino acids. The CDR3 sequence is CASSLTSGGADEQFF. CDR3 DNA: TGTGCCAGCAGCCTGACTAGCGGGGGGGCGGATGAGCAGTTCTTC.

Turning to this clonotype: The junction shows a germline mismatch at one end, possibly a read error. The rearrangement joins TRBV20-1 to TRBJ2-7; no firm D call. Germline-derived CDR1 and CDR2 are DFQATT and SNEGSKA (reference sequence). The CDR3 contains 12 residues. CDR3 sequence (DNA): TGCAGTGCCAGAGACATCTCCTACGAGCAGTACTTC. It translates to CSARDISYEQYF.

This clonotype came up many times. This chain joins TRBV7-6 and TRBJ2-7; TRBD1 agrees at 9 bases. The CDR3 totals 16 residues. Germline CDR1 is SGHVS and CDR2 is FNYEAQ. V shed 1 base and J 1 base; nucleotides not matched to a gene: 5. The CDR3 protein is CASSLGQGEWSYEQYF. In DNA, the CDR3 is TGTGCCAGCAGCTTAGGACAGGGGGAATGGTCCTACGAGCAGTACTTC.

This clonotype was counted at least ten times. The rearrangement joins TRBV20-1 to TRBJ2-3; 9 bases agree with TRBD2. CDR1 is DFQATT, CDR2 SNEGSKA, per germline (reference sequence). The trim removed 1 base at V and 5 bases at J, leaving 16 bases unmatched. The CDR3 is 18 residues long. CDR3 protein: CSARGRKRAGGFVDTQYF. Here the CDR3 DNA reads TGCAGTGCTAGAGGTCGTAAGCGAGCGGGAGGATTTGTAGATACGCAGTATTTT.

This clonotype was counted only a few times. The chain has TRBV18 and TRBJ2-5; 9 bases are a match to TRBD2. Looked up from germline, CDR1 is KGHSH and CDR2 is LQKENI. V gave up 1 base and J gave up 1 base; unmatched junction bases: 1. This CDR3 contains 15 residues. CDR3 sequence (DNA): TGTGCCAGCTCACCACTAGCGGGAGCCCAAGAGACCCAGTACTTC. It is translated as CASSPLAGAQETQYF.

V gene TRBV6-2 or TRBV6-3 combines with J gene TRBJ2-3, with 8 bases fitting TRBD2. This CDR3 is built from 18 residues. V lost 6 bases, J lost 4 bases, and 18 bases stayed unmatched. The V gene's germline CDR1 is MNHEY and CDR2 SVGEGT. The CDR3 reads CASSREQRENGLPDTQYF. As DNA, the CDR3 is TGTGCCAGCAGCAGAGAGCAGCGGGAGAACGGTTTGCCAGATACGCAGTATTTT.

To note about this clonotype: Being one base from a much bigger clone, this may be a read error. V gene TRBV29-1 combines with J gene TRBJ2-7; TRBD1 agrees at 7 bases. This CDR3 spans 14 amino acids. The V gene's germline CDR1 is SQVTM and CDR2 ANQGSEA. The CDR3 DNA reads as TGCGGCGTGAAGGGGGCATTAAACTCCTACGAGCAGTACTTC. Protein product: CGVKGALNSYEQYF.

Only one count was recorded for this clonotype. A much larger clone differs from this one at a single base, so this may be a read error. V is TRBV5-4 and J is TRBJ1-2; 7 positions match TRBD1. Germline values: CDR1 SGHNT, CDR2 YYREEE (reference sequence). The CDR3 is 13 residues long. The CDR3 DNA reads TGTGTCAGCAGCAAAGACAGGGTGTATGGCTACACCTTC. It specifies CVSSKDRVYGYTF.

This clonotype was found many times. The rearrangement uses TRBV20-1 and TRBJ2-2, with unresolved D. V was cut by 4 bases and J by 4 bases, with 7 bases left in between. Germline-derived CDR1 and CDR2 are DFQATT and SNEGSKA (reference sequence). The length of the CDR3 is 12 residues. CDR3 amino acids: CSANLPTGELFF. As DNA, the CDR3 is TGCAGTGCTAATCTTCCCACCGGGGAGCTGTTTTTT.

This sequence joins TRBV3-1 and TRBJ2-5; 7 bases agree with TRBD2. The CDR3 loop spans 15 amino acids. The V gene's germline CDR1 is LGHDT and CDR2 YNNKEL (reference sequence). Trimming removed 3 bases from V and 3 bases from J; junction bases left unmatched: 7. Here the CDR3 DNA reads TGTGCCAGCAGCCACGCACGACTAGCCGAAGAGACCCAGTACTTC. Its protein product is CASSHARLAEETQYF.

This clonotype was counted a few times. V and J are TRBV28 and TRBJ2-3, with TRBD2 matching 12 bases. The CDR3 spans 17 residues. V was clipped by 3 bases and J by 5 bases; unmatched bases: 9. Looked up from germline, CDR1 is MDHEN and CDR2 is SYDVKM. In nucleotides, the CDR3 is TGTGCCAGCAGTTTCCCTAGCGGGAGGGCCCTCGGAGATACGCAGTATTTT. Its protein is CASSFPSGRALGDTQYF.

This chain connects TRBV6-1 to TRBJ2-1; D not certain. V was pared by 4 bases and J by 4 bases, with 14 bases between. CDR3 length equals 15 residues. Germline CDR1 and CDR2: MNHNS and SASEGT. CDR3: CASSALSRPYNEQFF. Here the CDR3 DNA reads TGTGCCAGCAGTGCTCTTTCCCGCCCTTACAATGAGCAGTTCTTC.

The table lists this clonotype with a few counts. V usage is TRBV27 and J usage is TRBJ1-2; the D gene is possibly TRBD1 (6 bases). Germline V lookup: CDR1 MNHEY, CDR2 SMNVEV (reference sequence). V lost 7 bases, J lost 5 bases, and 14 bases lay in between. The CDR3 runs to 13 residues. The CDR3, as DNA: TGTGCCAGCAAACCGGCAGGGGCATATGGCTACACCTTC. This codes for CASKPAGAYGYTF.

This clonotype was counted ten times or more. CDR3 in DNA: TGCGCCAGCAGCGTGACAGGGGCCCAAGAGACCCAGTACTTC. This codes for CASSVTGAQETQYF. V usage is TRBV5-1 and J usage is TRBJ2-5, with 8 bases matching TRBD1. CDR1 SGHRS and CDR2 YFSETQ come from the germline V gene. This CDR3 region has 14 residues. The V and J ends lost 4 bases and 1 base, in that order; junction bases with no gene match: 3.

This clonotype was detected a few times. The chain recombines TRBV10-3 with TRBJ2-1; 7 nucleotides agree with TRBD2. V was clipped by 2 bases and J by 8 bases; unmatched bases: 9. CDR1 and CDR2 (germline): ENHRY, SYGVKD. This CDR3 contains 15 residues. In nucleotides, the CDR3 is TGTGCCATCAGTGAGCCGACTAGCCTTTGGGATGAGCAGTTCTTC. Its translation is CAISEPTSLWDEQFF.

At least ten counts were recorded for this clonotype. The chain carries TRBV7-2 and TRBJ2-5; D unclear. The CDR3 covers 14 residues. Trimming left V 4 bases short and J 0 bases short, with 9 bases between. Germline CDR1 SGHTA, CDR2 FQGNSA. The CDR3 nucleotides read TGTGCCAGCAGCTGGGGTACTAACCAAGAGACCCAGTACTTC. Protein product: CASSWGTNQETQYF. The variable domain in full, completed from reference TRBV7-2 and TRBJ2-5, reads GAGVSQSPSNKVTEKGKDVELRCDPISGHTALYWYRQSLGQGLEFLIYFQGNSAPDKSGLPSDRFSAERTGGSVSTLTIQRTQQEDSAVYLCASSWGTNQETQYFGPGTRLLVL.

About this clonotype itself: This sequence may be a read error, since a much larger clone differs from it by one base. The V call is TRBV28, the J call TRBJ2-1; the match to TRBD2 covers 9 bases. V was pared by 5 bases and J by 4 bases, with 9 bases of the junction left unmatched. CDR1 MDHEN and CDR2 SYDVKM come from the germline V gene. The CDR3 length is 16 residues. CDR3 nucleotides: TGTGCCAGCAGTACCCGACTAGCGGAATTGTACAATGAGCAGTTCTTC. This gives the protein CASSTRLAELYNEQFF. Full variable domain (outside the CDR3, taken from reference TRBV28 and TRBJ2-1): DVKVTQSSRYLVKRTGEKVFLECVQDMDHENMFWYRQDPGLGLRLIYFSYDVKMKEKGDIPEGYSVSREKKERFSLILESASTNQTSMYLCASSTRLAELYNEQFFGPGTRLTVL.

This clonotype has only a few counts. In nucleotides, the CDR3 is TGTGCCAGCAGTTACGATCCCAGGTCGGACACTGAAGCTTTCTTT. Amino acid sequence: CASSYDPRSDTEAFF. The V and J genes are TRBV6-2 or TRBV6-3 and TRBJ1-1, with D unresolved. This CDR3 contains 15 residues. CDR1 and CDR2 (germline): MNHEY, SVGEGT. Trimming took 2 bases from V and 3 from J, leaving 13 bases between them.